This TCR beta chain was profiled in a study of T cells expressing NK-cell markers (dated by TCRdb to 2018 to 2021). For the wider study: In sorted CD3+CD56+NKG2C+, CD3+CD56+NKG2C- and CD3+CD56-NKG2C+ T-cell subsets from about eight donors, TCR beta-chain repertoires were profiled. The eight sequenced donors were randomly selected healthy volunteers, three men and five women. Libraries were sequenced as 2 x 150 bp reads on Illumina HiSeq 2000/2500, MiSeq or NextSeq. Among the eight sequenced donors, only one was HCMV-seronegative, while the other seven were HCMV-seropositive.

The data were produced on an Illumina HiSeq 2000. The TCR beta cDNA libraries were made using 5'RACE template switching, a step that added both a universal primer site and unique molecular identifiers. cDNA synthesis was primed from the TCR beta constant segment and was followed by two successive PCR amplification steps. As for how the authors treated the data: MIGEC was used to demultiplex reads and group the reads by UMI, and MiTCR was used to assemble and quantify clonotypes. To exclude erroneous sequences, any TCR cDNA sequence not supported by at least two reads was discarded. The tcR package was used for downstream repertoire analysis, with clonotypes matched between fractions based on CDR3 nucleotide sequence plus V segment. VDJmatch was used to annotate antigen specificity against VDJdb, with one amino acid substitution in CDR3 permitted. TCRdb reprocessed the reads, reporting each CDR3 protein sequence once and no DNA. What appears here as the V and J calls and clone size reflects TCRdb's work, not the paper's. The record for this sample contains about half a million distinct CDR3 sequences. The biggest ten clones account for approximately 1.5% of the sample.

Study-level results and caveats: Those dominant clonotypes were again the most abundant among CD3+CD56-NKG2C+ cells in a handful of donors, at roughly 25-60.1%. In six donors, the dominant CD3+CD56+NKG2C+ clonotypes were among the top 10 CD8+ clonotypes and accounted for about 1.0-7.5% of CD8+ T cells. It remained unclear whether the expanded NKG2C-expressing T cell clones were specific for HCMV antigens.

Notes on this clonotype: The antigen it recognizes is unknown.

HCMV serostatus was determined by detecting HCMV-specific IgG in serum with a commercial ELISA kit. Ficoll density gradient centrifugation was used to isolate peripheral blood mononuclear cells from blood. This receptor was identified in a woman between 50 and 59 years old in good health. Donor details come from another sample of the same person, matched by shared clones. The source material was blood T cells: a sorted CD56 or NKG2C T cell subset, CD4+ or CD8+ T cells, or bulk PBMC T cells (not recorded which).

The CDR3 protein is CASSSGQGPQHF. The rearranged segments are TRBV6-5 and TRBJ1-5; the D call of TRBD1 rests on TCRdb alone, since no DNA is present to check it. The CDR3 holds 12 amino acids from the cysteine to the phenylalanine. The protein alone is recorded here. The germline V gene specifies MNHEY as CDR1 and SVGAGI as CDR2.